This TCR beta chain was retrieved from a study of Ad26.COV2.S vaccination and SARS-CoV-2 variants. For the study at large: Administration of Ad26.COV2.S was intramuscular, either once or twice 56 days apart. Study-level points and caveats: It was vaccine recipients, not placebo recipients, who had the higher spike-specific TCR breadth. Total responses of T cells may have been underestimated by the analyses of TCR breadth and depth.

Treatment meaning: over 15 received Ad26.COV2.S at low or high dose, single or two shots; 5 received placebo; per-sample allocation not given. Day 63 after the first injection of vaccine or placebo was the sampling time. Turning to this clone: Antigen unknown.

Produced via immunoSEQ multiplex PCR; TCRdb's table is partial and in-frame only. The table shows around 310,000 clones, with almost 90% occurring only once. The V end was cut by 10 bases, the J end by 7 bases, with 21 bases between. From germline, CDR1 is SGHDT and CDR2 YYEEEE. CDR3 size: 15 residues. This sequence was found in a person aged 18-65 years who received the Ad26.COV2.S COVID-19 vaccine or a placebo. The chain employs TRBV5-6 and TRBJ1-6; D is undetermined. Sequencing was performed on peripheral blood, taken in a trial of Ad26.COV2.S vaccine versus placebo. The CDR3 sequence: CASNVLGLGNSPLHF. As DNA, the CDR3 is TGTGCCTCCAATGTTTTAGGGCTTGGAAATTCACCCCTCCACTTT.